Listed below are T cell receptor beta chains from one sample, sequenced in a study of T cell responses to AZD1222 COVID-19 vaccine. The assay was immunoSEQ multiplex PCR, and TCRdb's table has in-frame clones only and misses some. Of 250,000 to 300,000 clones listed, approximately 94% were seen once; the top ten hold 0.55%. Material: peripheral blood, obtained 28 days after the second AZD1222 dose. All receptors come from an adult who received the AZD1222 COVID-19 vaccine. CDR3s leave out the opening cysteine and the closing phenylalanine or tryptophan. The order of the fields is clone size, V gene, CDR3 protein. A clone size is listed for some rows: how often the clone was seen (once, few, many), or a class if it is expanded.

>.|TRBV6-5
ASSYNLFSYT
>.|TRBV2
ASSRYRVANYGYT
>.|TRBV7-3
ASSSGQSGSPLH
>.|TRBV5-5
ASSSRQGDGYT
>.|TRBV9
ASSPGSQATEAF
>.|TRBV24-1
ATSDPRGPTYGYT
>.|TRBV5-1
ASSPEGRVNTEAF
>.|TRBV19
ASRRPGANVLT
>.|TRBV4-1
ASSQAPGAGSSGANVLT
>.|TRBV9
ASSVGGNTGELF
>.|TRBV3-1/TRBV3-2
ASSRSREQY
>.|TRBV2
ASILDLGNTIY
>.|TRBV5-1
ASSLVGGNQPQH
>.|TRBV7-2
ASSSSGWRETQY
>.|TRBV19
ASSSQGRGSGELF
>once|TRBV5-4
ASSQTGGRDTQY
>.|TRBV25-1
ASSSGQGNGSPLH
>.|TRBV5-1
ASRNRGESYEQY
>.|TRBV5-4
ASSPGTRASYEQY
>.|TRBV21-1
ASSKGGGYPTGELF
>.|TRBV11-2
ASSLVPARNTIY
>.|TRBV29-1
SVLSTGVGYGYT
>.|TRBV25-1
ASSEDRVGADTQY
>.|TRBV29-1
SVTGPAGNTIY
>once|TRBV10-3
AISETGMEDEQF
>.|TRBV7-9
ASSSATPTGPIYEQY
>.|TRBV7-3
ASSAQGLANEQF
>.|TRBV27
ASSFYSRGGSPLH
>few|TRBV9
ASSVGEGAQPQH
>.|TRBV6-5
ASSITGDIGYT
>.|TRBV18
ASSPRANEQF
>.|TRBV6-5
ASSKTGNYGYT
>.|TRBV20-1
SASSWGWAGNEKLF
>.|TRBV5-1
ASSRQGGEKLF
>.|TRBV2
ASRGGQGVRQPQH
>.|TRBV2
ASRNTPRERMAEAF
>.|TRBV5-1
ASSLRSGGVNEQF
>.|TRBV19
ASKPAGVATNEKLF
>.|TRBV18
ASSPLQGRNTEAF
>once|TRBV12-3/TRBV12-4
ASSLSSTDTQY
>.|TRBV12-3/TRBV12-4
ASSFASNEKLF
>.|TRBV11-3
ASSLRQGYEQY
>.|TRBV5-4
ASSLGQGTGGELF
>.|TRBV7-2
ASSSGTSATYEQY
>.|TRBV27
ASSPLGRYSTDTQY
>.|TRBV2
ASSERTKNSPLH
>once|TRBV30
AESGSTDTQY
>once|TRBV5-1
ASSLKAGGSEQY
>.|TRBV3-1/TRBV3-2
ASSQGEGAQTEAF
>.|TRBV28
ASSPQGSGNTIY
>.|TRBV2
ASSGEGGGNIQY
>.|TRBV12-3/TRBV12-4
ASSLGADTQY